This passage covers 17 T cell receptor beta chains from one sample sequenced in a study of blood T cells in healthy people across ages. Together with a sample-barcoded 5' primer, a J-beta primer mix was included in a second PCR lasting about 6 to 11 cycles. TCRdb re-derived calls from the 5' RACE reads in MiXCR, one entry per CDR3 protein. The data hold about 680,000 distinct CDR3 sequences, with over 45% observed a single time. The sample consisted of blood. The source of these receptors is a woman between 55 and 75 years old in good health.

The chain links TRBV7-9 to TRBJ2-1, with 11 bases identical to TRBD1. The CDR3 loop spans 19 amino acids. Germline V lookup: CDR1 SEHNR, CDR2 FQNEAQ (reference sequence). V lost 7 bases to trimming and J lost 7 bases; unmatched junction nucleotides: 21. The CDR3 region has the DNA TGTGCCAGCATCTCCGGGACAGGGGGTGGATGGGGGCCTCTTAATGAGCAGTTCTTC. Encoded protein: CASISGTGGGWGPLNEQFF.

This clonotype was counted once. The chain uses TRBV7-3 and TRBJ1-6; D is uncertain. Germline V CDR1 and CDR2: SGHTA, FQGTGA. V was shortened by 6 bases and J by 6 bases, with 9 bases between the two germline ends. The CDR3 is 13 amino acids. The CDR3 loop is CASRKEVNSPLHF. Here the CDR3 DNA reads TGTGCCAGCAGAAAGGAGGTTAATTCACCCCTCCACTTT.

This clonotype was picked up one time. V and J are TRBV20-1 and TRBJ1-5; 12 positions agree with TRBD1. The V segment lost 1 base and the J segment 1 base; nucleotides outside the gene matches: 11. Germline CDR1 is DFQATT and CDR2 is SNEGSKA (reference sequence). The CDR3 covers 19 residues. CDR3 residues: CSARAHPGTGGFSNQPQHF. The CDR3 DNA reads TGCAGTGCTAGAGCCCACCCGGGGACAGGGGGCTTCAGCAATCAGCCCCAGCATTTT.

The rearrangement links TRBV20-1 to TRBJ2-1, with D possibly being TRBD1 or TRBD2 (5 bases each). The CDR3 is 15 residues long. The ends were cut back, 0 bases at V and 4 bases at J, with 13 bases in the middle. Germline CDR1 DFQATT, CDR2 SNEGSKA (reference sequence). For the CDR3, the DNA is TGCAGTGCTAGAGACCGACGGGGCCCGTACAATGAGCAGTTCTTC. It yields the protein CSARDRRGPYNEQFF.

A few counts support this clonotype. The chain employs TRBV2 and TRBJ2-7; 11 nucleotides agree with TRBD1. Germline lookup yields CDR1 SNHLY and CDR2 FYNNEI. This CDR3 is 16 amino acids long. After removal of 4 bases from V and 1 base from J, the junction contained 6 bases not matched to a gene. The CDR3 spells CASSGDRGSPSYEQYF. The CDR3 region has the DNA TGTGCCAGCAGTGGGGACAGGGGGTCTCCATCCTACGAGCAGTACTTC.

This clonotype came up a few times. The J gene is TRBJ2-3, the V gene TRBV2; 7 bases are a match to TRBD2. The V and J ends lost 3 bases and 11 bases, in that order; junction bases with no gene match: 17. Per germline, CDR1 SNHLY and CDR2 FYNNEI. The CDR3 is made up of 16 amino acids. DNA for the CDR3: TGTGCCAGCAGTGAGGGGAGCGGGACCTCCCCCGGGGGGCAGTATTTT. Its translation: CASSEGSGTSPGGQYF.

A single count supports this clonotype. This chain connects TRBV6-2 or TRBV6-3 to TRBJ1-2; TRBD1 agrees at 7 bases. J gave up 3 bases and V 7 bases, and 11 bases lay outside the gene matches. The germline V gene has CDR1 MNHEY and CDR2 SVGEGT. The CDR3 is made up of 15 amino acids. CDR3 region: CASTDDRAKYYGYTF. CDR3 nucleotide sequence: TGTGCCAGCACCGACGACAGGGCAAAGTACTATGGCTACACCTTC.

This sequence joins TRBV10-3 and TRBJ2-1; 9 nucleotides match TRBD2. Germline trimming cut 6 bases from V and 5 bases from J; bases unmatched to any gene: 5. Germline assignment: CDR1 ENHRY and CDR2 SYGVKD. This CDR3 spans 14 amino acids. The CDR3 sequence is CAISRLAADNEQFF. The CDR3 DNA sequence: TGTGCCATCAGCCGACTAGCGGCTGACAATGAGCAGTTCTTC.

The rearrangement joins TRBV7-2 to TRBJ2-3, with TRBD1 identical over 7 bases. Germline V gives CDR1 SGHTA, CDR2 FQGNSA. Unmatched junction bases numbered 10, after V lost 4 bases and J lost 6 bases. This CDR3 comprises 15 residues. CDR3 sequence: CASSYYYRGSDTQYF. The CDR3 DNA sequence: TGTGCCAGCAGCTACTATTACAGGGGTAGCGATACGCAGTATTTT.

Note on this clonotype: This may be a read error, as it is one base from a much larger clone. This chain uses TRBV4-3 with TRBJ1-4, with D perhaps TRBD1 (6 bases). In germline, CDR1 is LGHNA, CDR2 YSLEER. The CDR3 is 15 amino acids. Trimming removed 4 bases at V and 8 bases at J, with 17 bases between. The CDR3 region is CASSPFGTFGEKLFF. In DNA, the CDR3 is TGCGCCAGCAGCCCGTTCGGGACATTCGGCGAAAAACTGTTTTTT.

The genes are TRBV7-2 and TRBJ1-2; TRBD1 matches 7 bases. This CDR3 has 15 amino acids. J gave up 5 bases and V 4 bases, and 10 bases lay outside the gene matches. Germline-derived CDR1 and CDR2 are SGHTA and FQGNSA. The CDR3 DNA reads TGTGCCAGCAGCTCCGACAGGGAACTTCCGTATGGCTACACCTTC. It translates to CASSSDRELPYGYTF.

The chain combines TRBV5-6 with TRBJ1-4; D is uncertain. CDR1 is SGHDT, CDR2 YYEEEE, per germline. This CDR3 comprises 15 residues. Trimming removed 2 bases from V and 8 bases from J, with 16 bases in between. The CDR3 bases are TGTGCCAGCAGCTTATGGTGGGGAAAGGACGAAAAACTGTTTTTT. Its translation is CASSLWWGKDEKLFF.

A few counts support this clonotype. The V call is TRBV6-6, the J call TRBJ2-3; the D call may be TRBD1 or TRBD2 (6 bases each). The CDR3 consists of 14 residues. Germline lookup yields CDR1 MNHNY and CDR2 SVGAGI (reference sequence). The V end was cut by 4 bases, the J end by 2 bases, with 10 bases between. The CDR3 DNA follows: TGTGCCAGCAGTTGGGGGGCCCACACAGATACGCAGTATTTT. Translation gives CASSWGAHTDTQYF.

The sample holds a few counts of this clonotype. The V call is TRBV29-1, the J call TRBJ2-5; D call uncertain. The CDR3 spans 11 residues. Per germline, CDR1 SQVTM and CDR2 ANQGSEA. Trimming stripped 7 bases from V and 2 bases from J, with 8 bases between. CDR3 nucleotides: TGCAGCGGTAACTATCAAGAGACCCAGTACTTC. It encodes CSGNYQETQYF.

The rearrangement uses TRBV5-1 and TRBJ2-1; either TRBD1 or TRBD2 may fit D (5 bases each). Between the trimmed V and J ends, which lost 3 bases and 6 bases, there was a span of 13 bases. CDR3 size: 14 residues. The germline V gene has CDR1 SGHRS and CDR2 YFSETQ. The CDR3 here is CASSSGTVPNEQFF. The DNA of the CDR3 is TGCGCCAGCAGCTCTGGGACCGTGCCCAATGAGCAGTTCTTC.

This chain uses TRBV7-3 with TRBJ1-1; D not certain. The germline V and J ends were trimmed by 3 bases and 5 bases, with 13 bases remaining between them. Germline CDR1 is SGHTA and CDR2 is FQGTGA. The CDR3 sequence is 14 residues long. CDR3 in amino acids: CASSFRVVGTEAFF. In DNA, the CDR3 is TGTGCCAGCAGCTTCAGAGTAGTTGGGACTGAAGCTTTCTTT.

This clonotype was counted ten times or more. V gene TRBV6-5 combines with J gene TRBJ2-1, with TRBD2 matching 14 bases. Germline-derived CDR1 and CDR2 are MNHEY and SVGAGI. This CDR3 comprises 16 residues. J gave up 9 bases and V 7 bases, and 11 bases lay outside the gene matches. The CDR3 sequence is CASKPPGLAGVGEQFF. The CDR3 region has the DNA TGTGCCAGCAAGCCACCGGGACTAGCGGGAGTGGGTGAGCAGTTCTTC.